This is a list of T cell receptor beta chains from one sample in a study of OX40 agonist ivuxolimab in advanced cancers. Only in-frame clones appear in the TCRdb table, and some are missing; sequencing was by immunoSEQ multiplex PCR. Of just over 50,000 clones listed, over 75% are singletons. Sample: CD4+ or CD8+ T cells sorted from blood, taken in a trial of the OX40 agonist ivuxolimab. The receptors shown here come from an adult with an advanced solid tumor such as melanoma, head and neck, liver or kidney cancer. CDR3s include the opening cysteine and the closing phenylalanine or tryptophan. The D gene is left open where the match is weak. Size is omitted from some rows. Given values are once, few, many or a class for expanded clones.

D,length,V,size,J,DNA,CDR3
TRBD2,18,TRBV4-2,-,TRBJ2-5,TGTGCCAGCAGCCAAGAACTAGCGGGAGTCGGGCAACAAGAGACCCAGTACTTC,CASSQELAGVGQQETQYF
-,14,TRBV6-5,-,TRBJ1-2,TGTGCCAGCAGGGCGTGGCGAAGCTTTTATGGCTACACCTTC,CASRAWRSFYGYTF
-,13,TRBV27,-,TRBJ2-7,TGTGCCAGCAGTTCCGCTGATGTCAACGAGCAGTACTTC,CASSSADVNEQYF
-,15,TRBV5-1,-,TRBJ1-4,TGCGCCAGCAGCTTGGGTTCAGCAACTAATGAAAAACTGTTTTTT,CASSLGSATNEKLFF
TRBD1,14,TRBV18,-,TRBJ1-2,TGTGCCAGCTCACCACCGGGACAGGGCTATGGCTACACCTTC,CASSPPGQGYGYTF
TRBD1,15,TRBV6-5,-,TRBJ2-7,TGTGCCAGCAGTCACCCGCAGGGGGCCAGACGGGAGCAGTACTTC,CASSHPQGARREQYF
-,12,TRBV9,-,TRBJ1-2,TGTGCCAGCAGCGTAGCTGGGGGCGGCTACACCTTC,CASSVAGGGYTF
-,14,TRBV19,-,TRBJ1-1,TGTGCCAGTATCGATACGAGCATGAACACTGAAGCTTTCTTT,CASIDTSMNTEAFF
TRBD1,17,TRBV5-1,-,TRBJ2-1,TGCGCCAGCAGCCCGAGCCTGACCGGGACAGGGAACAATGAGCAGTTCTTC,CASSPSLTGTGNNEQFF
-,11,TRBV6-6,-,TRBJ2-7,TGTGCCAGCAGTTACTCGAACGAGCAGTACTTC,CASSYSNEQYF
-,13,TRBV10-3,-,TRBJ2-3,TGTGCCATCCAAACCGGGGAAAGAAATACGCAGTATTTT,CAIQTGERNTQYF
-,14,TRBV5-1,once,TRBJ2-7,TGCGCCAGCAGCTTCAGTGTCGGTGCCTACGAGCAGTACTTC,CASSFSVGAYEQYF
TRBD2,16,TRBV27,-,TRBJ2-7,TGTGCCAGCAGTTTAGCTAGCGGGAGAGGCTTCCGCGAGCAGTACTTC,CASSLASGRGFREQYF
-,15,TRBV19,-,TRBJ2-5,TGTGCCAGTAGGAAGGAGGGGACATTCCAAGAGACCCAGTACTTC,CASRKEGTFQETQYF
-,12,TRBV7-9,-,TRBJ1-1,TGTGCCAGCAGCCCACAGAACACTGAAGCTTTCTTT,CASSPQNTEAFF
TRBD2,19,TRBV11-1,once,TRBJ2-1,TGTGCCAGCAGCGAACCGAGGGCTAGCGGGGGAGGATCCTACAATGAGCAGTTCTTC,CASSEPRASGGGSYNEQFF
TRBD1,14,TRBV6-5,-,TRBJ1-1,TGTGCCAGCAGTTTCGGACAGGTGAACACTGAAGCTTTCTTT,CASSFGQVNTEAFF
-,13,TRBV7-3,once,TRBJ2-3,TGTGCCAGCAGCTTATTAGGCGGACATACGCAGTATTTT,CASSLLGGHTQYF
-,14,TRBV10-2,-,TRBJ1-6,TGCGCCAGCAGTGACAGGGGAGGAAATTCACCCCTCCACTTT,CASSDRGGNSPLHF
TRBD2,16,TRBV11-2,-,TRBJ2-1,TGTGCCAGCAGCTTTGGGACTAGCGGAGGATACAATGAGCAGTTCTTC,CASSFGTSGGYNEQFF
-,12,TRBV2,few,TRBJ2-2,TGTGCCAGCAGTGACGACACCGGGGAGCTGTTTTTT,CASSDDTGELFF
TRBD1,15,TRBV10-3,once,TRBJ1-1,TGTGCCATCAGTAAACAGGGGGTAAGGGGCACTGAAGCTTTCTTT,CAISKQGVRGTEAFF
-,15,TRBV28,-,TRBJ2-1,TGTGCCAGCAGCCTCGGTGGTGCCTCCTACAATGAGCAGTTCTTC,CASSLGGASYNEQFF
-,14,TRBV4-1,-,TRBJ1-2,TGCGCCAGCAGCCGATACGGGGGGGCCTATGGCTACACCTTC,CASSRYGGAYGYTF
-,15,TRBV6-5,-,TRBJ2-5,TGTGCCAGCAGTCCCACGGCCTACAGCCGGGAGACCCAGTACTTC,CASSPTAYSRETQYF
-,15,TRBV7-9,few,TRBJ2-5,TGTGCCAGCAGCTTAGTAGGCGCACTCCAGGGGACCCAGTACTTC,CASSLVGALQGTQYF
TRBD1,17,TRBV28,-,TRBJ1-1,TGTGCCAGCAGTCTTATAACCGGGACAGATATGAACACTGAAGCTTTCTTT,CASSLITGTDMNTEAFF
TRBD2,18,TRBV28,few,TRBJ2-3,TGTGCCAGCAGTGAACTAGCGGGAGGACCTTCTAGCACAGATACGCAGTATTTT,CASSELAGGPSSTDTQYF
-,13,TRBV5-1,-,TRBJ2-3,TGCGCCAGCAGCTATCAGGGGCAGGATACGCAGTATTTT,CASSYQGQDTQYF
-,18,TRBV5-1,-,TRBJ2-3,TGCGCCAGCAGCTTGGCGCTGGGGGGCGGGGCCGACACAGATACGCAGTATTTT,CASSLALGGGADTDTQYF
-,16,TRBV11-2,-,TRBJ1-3,TGTGCCAGCAGCGCCAGACAGAGAGGCTCTGGAAACACCATATATTTT,CASSARQRGSGNTIYF
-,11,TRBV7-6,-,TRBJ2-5,TGTGCCAGCAGCCAAGTGGGGACCCAGTACTTC,CASSQVGTQYF
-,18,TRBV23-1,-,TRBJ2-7,TGCGCCAGCAGTCAATCGCGGACACAGGGTCCTTTTGGTTACGAGCAGTACTTC,CASSQSRTQGPFGYEQYF
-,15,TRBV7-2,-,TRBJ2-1,TGTGCCAGCAGCTTCCGGAGTAAGCCGGGGGATGAGCAGTTCTTC,CASSFRSKPGDEQFF
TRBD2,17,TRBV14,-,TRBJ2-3,TGTGCCAGCAGCCAAGAGGGACGCCTAGCGGGAGCGGATACGCAGTATTTT,CASSQEGRLAGADTQYF
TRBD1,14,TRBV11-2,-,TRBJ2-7,TGTGCCAGCAGCTCCGGGACAGGGTTCAACGAGCAGTACTTC,CASSSGTGFNEQYF
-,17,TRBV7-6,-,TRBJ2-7,TGTGCCAGCCTCCCCCGATCCTCAGGACAGATCACCTACGAGCAGTACTTC,CASLPRSSGQITYEQYF
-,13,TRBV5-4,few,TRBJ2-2,TGTGCCAGCAGCTTGTTTTACACCGGGGAGCTGTTTTTT,CASSLFYTGELFF
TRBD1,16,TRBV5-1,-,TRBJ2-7,TGCGCCAGCAGCAGGACAGGGGTTCCCCTCTCCTACGAGCAGTACTTC,CASSRTGVPLSYEQYF
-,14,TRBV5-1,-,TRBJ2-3,TGCGCCAGCAGCTTGGCGACAGTCACAGATACGCAGTATTTT,CASSLATVTDTQYF
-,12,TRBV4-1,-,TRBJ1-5,TGCGCCAGCAGCAATAGCAATCAGCCCCAGCATTTT,CASSNSNQPQHF
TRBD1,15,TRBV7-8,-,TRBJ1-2,TGTGCCAGCAGCAAGACAGGGGGCATCACCTATGGCTACACCTTC,CASSKTGGITYGYTF
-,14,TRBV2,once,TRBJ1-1,TGTGCCAGCAGTGAATTGGGACGGAACACTGAAGCTTTCTTT,CASSELGRNTEAFF
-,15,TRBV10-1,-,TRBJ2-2,TGCGCCAGCAGTGTCAGGGGTCGGGACACCGGGGAGCTGTTTTTT,CASSVRGRDTGELFF
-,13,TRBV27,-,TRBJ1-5,TGTGCCAGTCGGGGCTTTAGCAATCAGCCCCAGCATTTT,CASRGFSNQPQHF
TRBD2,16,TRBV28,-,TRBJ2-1,TGTGCCAGTGGACTAGCGGGAGTTACCTTCTACAATGAGCAGTTCTTC,CASGLAGVTFYNEQFF
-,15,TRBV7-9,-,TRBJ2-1,TGTGCCAGCACCTCCGCGGACCGCTCCTACAATGAGCAGTTCTTC,CASTSADRSYNEQFF
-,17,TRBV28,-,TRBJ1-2,TGTGCCAGCAGTTTATTCCCGAGGCAGCGAGCTAACTATGGCTACACCTTC,CASSLFPRQRANYGYTF